This T cell receptor (beta chain) was sequenced in a study of blood T cells in healthy people across ages. It was with a sample-barcoded 5' primer and a J-beta primer mix that a second PCR of roughly 7 to 12 cycles was run. A template-switch adaptor containing 12 random nucleotides labeled each cDNA molecule. TCRdb passed the 5' RACE reads through MiXCR, listing each CDR3 protein once. The table lists about 1.8 million distinct CDR3 sequences, around half of them singletons. The sequenced material came from blood. The source is a woman aged 40 to 55 in good health.

For the CDR3, the DNA is TGTGCCAGCAGCTTAGGCGCAGTCCTCCAAGAGACCCAGTACTTC. Residues: CASSLGAVLQETQYF. The chain uses TRBV7-2 and TRBJ2-5; D gene uncertain. This CDR3 contains 15 residues. Trimming shortened V by 1 base and J by 1 base, and 10 bases separated the two germline ends. Per the germline V gene, CDR1 is SGHTA and CDR2 is FQGNSA.